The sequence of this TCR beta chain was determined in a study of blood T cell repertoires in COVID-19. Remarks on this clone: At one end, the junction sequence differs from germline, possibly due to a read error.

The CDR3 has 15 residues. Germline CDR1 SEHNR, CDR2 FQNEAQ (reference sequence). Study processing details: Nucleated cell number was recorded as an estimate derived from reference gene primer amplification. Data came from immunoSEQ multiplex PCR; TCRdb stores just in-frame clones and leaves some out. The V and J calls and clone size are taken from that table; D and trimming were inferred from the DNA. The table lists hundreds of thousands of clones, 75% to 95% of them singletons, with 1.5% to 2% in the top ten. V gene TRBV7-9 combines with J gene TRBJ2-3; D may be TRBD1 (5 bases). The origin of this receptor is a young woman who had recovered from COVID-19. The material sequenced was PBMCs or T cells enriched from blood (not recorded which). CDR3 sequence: CASSLEGSGTGTQYF. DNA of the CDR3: TGTGCCAGCAGCTTAGAGGGTAGTGGAACAGGTACGCAGTATTTT. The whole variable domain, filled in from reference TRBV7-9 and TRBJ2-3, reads DTGVSQNPRHKITKRGQNVTFRCDPISEHNRLYWYRQTLGQGPEFLTYFQNEAQLEKSRLLSDRFSAERPKGSFSTLEIQRTEQGDSAMYLCASSLEGSGTGTQYFGPGTRLTVL.